The following is a TCR beta chain sequence with its context. This record comes from a study of blood T cell repertoires in COVID-19. Study-wide context: Specimens from acute and convalescent COVID-19 originated in the United States, Italy and Spain. From T cells, B-cell-depleted T cells, or PBMCs came the material, which was cDNA or gDNA.

Original methodology: Amplification of reference gene primers was used by the study to estimate nucleated cell counts. The protocol was immunoSEQ multiplex PCR, while the TCRdb copy is restricted to in-frame clones and leaves out a portion. V, J and clone size are those of that table, while D and trimming were read from the DNA. Among fewer than 200,000 clones listed, 70% to 90% were seen once. The CDR3 extends over 15 amino acids. The V end was cut by 0 bases, the J end by 0 bases, with 7 bases between. CDR1 is SGHDT and CDR2 is YYEEEE in the germline V gene. The source of this sequence is a man aged 40-49 years with acute or convalescent COVID-19. Sequenced input: peripheral blood. V gene TRBV5-6 combines with J gene TRBJ1-3; D remains ambiguous. CDR3 loop: CASSLGGPSGNTIYF. The DNA for the CDR3 is TGTGCCAGCAGCTTGGGAGGTCCCTCTGGAAACACCATATATTTT.